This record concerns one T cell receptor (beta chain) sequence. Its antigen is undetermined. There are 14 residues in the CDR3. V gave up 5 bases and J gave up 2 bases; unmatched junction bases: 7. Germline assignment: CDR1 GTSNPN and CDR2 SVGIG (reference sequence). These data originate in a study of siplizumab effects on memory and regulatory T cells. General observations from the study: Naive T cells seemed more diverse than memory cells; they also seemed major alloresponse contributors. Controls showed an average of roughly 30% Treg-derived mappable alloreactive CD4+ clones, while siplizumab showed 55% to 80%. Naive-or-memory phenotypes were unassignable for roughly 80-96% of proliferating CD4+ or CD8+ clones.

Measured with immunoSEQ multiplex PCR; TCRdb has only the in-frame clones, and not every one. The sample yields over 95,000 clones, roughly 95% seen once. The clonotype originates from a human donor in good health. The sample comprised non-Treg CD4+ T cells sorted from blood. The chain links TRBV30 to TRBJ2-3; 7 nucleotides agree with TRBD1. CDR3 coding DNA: TGTGCCTGGTCCCGGGACAGCCTCACAGATACGCAGTATTTT. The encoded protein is CAWSRDSLTDTQYF.